This TCR beta chain emerged from a study of blood T cell repertoires in COVID-19. Measured with immunoSEQ multiplex PCR; TCRdb has only the in-frame clones, and not every one. Among over 120,000 clones listed, 81% were seen once. Trimming took off 0 bases at V and 2 bases at J, with 17 bases between the two ends. This CDR3 spans 17 amino acids. Germline V lookup: CDR1 SGHRS, CDR2 YFSETQ. Input material: peripheral blood. The receptor comes from a human donor in a cohort sampled during active COVID-19. The chain recombines TRBV5-1 with TRBJ2-5; maybe TRBD2 (6 bases). The CDR3 nucleotides read TGCGCCAGCAGCTTGGGGGCGGGGTCGGGGCGGCAAGAGACCCAGTACTTC. Translation: CASSLGAGSGRQETQYF.